This TCR beta chain was identified in a study of blood T cell repertoires in COVID-19. Overall study: From the United States, Italy and Spain came samples of acute and convalescent COVID-19. In each case, the material was cDNA or gDNA derived from T cells, B-cell-depleted T cells, or PBMCs.

Worth noting for this clone: Other DNA sequences in the same sample also yield this CDR3.

Individuals drawn from under 30 US areas were about 18 to 100 years old. How the authors handled the data: For nucleated cells, counts were estimated from reference gene primer amplification. The assay was immunoSEQ multiplex PCR, and TCRdb's table has in-frame clones only and misses some. D and trimming come from the DNA, and the V and J calls and clone size come from that table. The sample contains about 440,000 clones, around 90% of which appear only once. V trimming: 2 bases; J trimming: 1 base; junction bases outside the gene matches: 1. The CDR3 has 13 residues. The germline gives CDR1 GTSNPN, CDR2 SVGIG (reference sequence).

The material sequenced was PBMCs or T cells enriched from blood (not recorded which). The J gene is TRBJ1-1, the V gene TRBV30; 7 bases are a match to TRBD1. The source is a woman aged 18-29 years with acute COVID-19. DNA of the CDR3: TGTGCCTGGAGTAGACAGGGGAACACTGAAGCTTTCTTT. It codes for CAWSRQGNTEAFF. Full variable domain (outside the CDR3, taken from reference TRBV30 and TRBJ1-1): SQTIHQWPATLVQPVGSPLSLECTVEGTSNPNLYWYRQAAGRGLQLLFYSVGIGQISSEVPQNLSASRPQDRQFILSSKKLLLSDSGFYLCAWSRQGNTEAFFGQGTRLTVV.